This TCR beta chain was recorded in a study of cytomegalovirus exposure and HLA in healthy donors. General study results and limits: Associated with HLA alleles at 0.05 false discovery rate in a later analysis were around 17,000 TCR beta sequences. Beyond CMV serostatus, there was no information to go on about immune exposure. Fewer N-insertions than the approximately 700-donor mean were reportedly shown by an Asian-associated ancestry cluster in a later analysis.

60 Vbeta and 13 Jbeta primers were used in PCR. The protocol was immunoSEQ multiplex PCR, while the TCRdb copy is restricted to in-frame clones and leaves out a portion. The sample contains 250,000 to 300,000 clones, 85% to 95% of which appear only once. CDR1 and CDR2 from the germline V gene are MNHEY and SMNVEV (reference sequence). There are 16 residues in the CDR3. The trim removed 3 bases at V and 0 bases at J, leaving 4 bases unmatched. The table lists this clone with a few counts. Its cognate antigen is unknown. V and J are TRBV27 and TRBJ2-7, with 11 bases lining up with TRBD2. The receptor was derived from a girl aged 2 to 9 in good health and CMV-seronegative. Specimen: PBMCs. CDR3 sequence reads: CASSFLAGGPSYEQYF. The DNA for the CDR3 is TGTGCCAGCAGTTTCCTAGCGGGAGGTCCCTCCTACGAGCAGTACTTC.